Listed below are T cell receptor beta chains from one sample, sequenced in a study of Ad26.COV2.S vaccination and SARS-CoV-2 variants. Libraries were prepared by immunoSEQ multiplex PCR; TCRdb keeps only in-frame clonotypes and omits some of them. The data hold around 270,000 clones, with around nine tenths observed a single time. The specimen was peripheral blood, collected in a trial of Ad26.COV2.S vaccine versus placebo. The receptor source for this set is a person aged 18-65 years who received the Ad26.COV2.S COVID-19 vaccine or a placebo. Both conserved end residues are part of each CDR3. D genes are given only for firm matches. Clone size appears in some rows only: once, few, many, or a class for an expanded clone.

V: TRBV18
D: -
size: -
J: TRBJ1-2
DNA: TGTGCCAGCTCACCCCCGGGACCCCGTGGAGGTTATGGCTACACCTTC
CDR3: CASSPPGPRGGYGYTF

V: TRBV5-4
D: TRBD1
size: once
J: TRBJ1-2
DNA: TGTGCCAGCTCCCTCCGGGACAGGTCGATCTATGGCTACACCTTC
CDR3: CASSLRDRSIYGYTF

V: TRBV7-2
D: TRBD2
size: -
J: TRBJ2-1
DNA: TGTGCCAGCAGGTCTCTGCGGGAGGGCCTCCACAATGAGCAGTTCTTC
CDR3: CASRSLREGLHNEQFF

V: TRBV30
D: -
size: -
J: TRBJ2-1
DNA: TGTGCCTGGAGTTCCCTAGCGAGCTCCTACAATGAGCAGTTCTTC
CDR3: CAWSSLASSYNEQFF

V: TRBV4-3
D: TRBD1
size: -
J: TRBJ1-2
DNA: TGCGCCAGCAGCCAATTGGCCCCAGGGGGCGCGAACTATGGCTACACCTTC
CDR3: CASSQLAPGGANYGYTF

V: TRBV9
D: -
size: -
J: TRBJ2-1
DNA: TGTGCCAGCAGCAGGTCAGAAGGGAGCAATGAGCAGTTCTTC
CDR3: CASSRSEGSNEQFF

V: TRBV11-2
D: -
size: few
J: TRBJ1-5
DNA: TGTGCCAGCAGCTTACCGGGGAATCAGCCCCAGCATTTT
CDR3: CASSLPGNQPQHF

V: TRBV6-5
D: TRBD2
size: -
J: TRBJ2-5
DNA: TGTGCCAGCAGTTCGGGGGGGACCCAGTACTTC
CDR3: CASSSGGTQYF

V: TRBV5-1
D: -
size: -
J: TRBJ2-5
DNA: TGCGCCAGCAGCCTCGACAGGACACAAGAGACCCAGTACTTC
CDR3: CASSLDRTQETQYF

V: TRBV7-2
D: -
size: -
J: TRBJ1-4
DNA: TGTGCCAGCAGCTTAACGGGGACAAATAATGAAAAACTGTTTTTT
CDR3: CASSLTGTNNEKLFF

V: TRBV9
D: -
size: -
J: TRBJ1-5
DNA: TGTGCCAGCAGCGTAGCGGGGGGGCTGGGCCAGCCCCAGCATTTT
CDR3: CASSVAGGLGQPQHF

V: TRBV5-5
D: -
size: -
J: TRBJ2-5
DNA: TGTGCCAGCAGCTTTCGTGGGTCGTTTCAAGAGACCCAGTACTTC
CDR3: CASSFRGSFQETQYF

V: TRBV10-2
D: -
size: once
J: TRBJ2-1
DNA: TGCGCCAGCAGTGAGTCAGGAGCGAACTTAAAGGAGCAGTTCTTC
CDR3: CASSESGANLKEQFF

V: TRBV29-1
D: -
size: -
J: TRBJ2-5
DNA: TGCAGCGTTGTCCAGGGGCAGGGGACCCAGTACTTC
CDR3: CSVVQGQGTQYF

V: TRBV4-2
D: -
size: -
J: TRBJ1-4
DNA: TGTGCCAGCAGCCAAGAGGGGGTATGGACTAATGAAAAACTGTTTTTT
CDR3: CASSQEGVWTNEKLFF

V: TRBV30
D: -
size: -
J: TRBJ1-3
DNA: TGTGCCTGGAGACAGGCGGCTGGAAACACCATATATTTT
CDR3: CAWRQAAGNTIYF

V: TRBV6-2/TRBV6-3
D: -
size: -
J: TRBJ2-2
DNA: TGTGCCAGCAGTGTGGGGGTTCCCTCGGGTGGAGTTGTCACCGGGGAGCTGTTTTTT
CDR3: CASSVGVPSGGVVTGELFF

V: TRBV5-6
D: TRBD2
size: -
J: TRBJ2-7
DNA: TGTGCCAGCAGCGTAGCGGGGGCGCTCGAGCAGTACTTC
CDR3: CASSVAGALEQYF

V: TRBV6-5
D: TRBD1
size: -
J: TRBJ1-2
DNA: TGTGCCAGCAGTTACAAAGGGCAGGGGGCACGCTATGGCTACACCTTC
CDR3: CASSYKGQGARYGYTF

V: TRBV6-5
D: -
size: -
J: TRBJ2-1
DNA: TGTGCCAGCAGTTTAAGGTTGGGGGGGGGCCTCGATGAGCAGTTCTTC
CDR3: CASSLRLGGGLDEQFF

V: TRBV19
D: -
size: -
J: TRBJ2-2
DNA: TGTGCCAGTAAACGTCCGAACACCGGGGAGCTGTTTTTT
CDR3: CASKRPNTGELFF

V: TRBV11-2
D: -
size: -
J: TRBJ2-2
DNA: TGTGCCAGCAGCCCCCCGGGACAACAGGAGCTGTTTTTT
CDR3: CASSPPGQQELFF

V: TRBV3-1/TRBV3-2
D: -
size: -
J: TRBJ2-7
DNA: TGTGCCAGCAGCCAAGGGGGAGGCTACGAGCAGTACTTC
CDR3: CASSQGGGYEQYF

V: TRBV25-1
D: TRBD2
size: -
J: TRBJ2-1
DNA: TGTGCCAGCAGTAGTTATCGCGGGAGTAGATACAATGAGCAGTTCTTC
CDR3: CASSSYRGSRYNEQFF

V: TRBV19
D: -
size: few
J: TRBJ1-6
DNA: TGTGCCAGTAGCCCGACGGGCAGAGGATGGGTAAATTCACCCCTCCACTTT
CDR3: CASSPTGRGWVNSPLHF

V: TRBV6-5
D: TRBD2
size: -
J: TRBJ2-7
DNA: TGTGCCAGCAGTTACTCGAGGACTAGCCAAATCTACGAGCAGTACTTC
CDR3: CASSYSRTSQIYEQYF

V: TRBV18
D: TRBD1
size: -
J: TRBJ1-2
DNA: TGTGCCAGCTCCGCGGGACAGGGTGGTGGCTACACCTTT
CDR3: CASSAGQGGGYTF

V: TRBV4-2
D: -
size: -
J: TRBJ1-1
DNA: TGTGCCAGTACGGGAGGAGGTTCCTACACTGAAGCTTTCTTT
CDR3: CASTGGGSYTEAFF

V: TRBV6-1
D: TRBD1
size: -
J: TRBJ1-5
DNA: TGTGCCAGCAGTGCGACGTCGGGACAGGGGTTTAGACAGCCCCAGCATTTT
CDR3: CASSATSGQGFRQPQHF

V: TRBV5-1
D: -
size: -
J: TRBJ2-1
DNA: TGCGCCAGCAGCTTGGATGTCGTCGGCGGCGGAGAGCAGTTCTTC
CDR3: CASSLDVVGGGEQFF

V: TRBV19
D: -
size: once
J: TRBJ1-1
DNA: TGTGCCAGTAGTATTACGGCAACGAGTGAAGCTTTCTTT
CDR3: CASSITATSEAFF

V: TRBV20-1
D: TRBD1
size: -
J: TRBJ1-5
DNA: TGCAGTGCTAGTGAACCACAGGGGGCGAGTCGCAATCAGCCCCAGCATTTT
CDR3: CSASEPQGASRNQPQHF

V: TRBV7-3
D: -
size: few
J: TRBJ2-1
DNA: TGTGCCAGCAGCCGGGGCCAGGTCAGCGAAAATGAGCAGTTCTTC
CDR3: CASSRGQVSENEQFF

V: TRBV6-6
D: -
size: once
J: TRBJ1-5
DNA: TGTGCCAGCAGTGGTCAATATGGGGGGATCAATCAGCCCCAGCATTTT
CDR3: CASSGQYGGINQPQHF

V: TRBV2
D: TRBD1
size: -
J: TRBJ1-5
DNA: TGTGCCAGCAGTGTCGGGACAGGGGTTTCTTCGCCCCAGCATTTT
CDR3: CASSVGTGVSSPQHF

V: TRBV19
D: TRBD2
size: -
J: TRBJ2-3
DNA: TGTGCCAGTAGGCGGACTAGCGGGAGGTATGCAGATACGCAGTATTTT
CDR3: CASRRTSGRYADTQYF

V: TRBV6-6
D: TRBD1
size: -
J: TRBJ1-2
DNA: TGTGCCAGCAGCCCGGACAGGAACTATGGCTACACCTTC
CDR3: CASSPDRNYGYTF

V: TRBV11-2
D: -
size: once
J: TRBJ1-4
DNA: TGTGCCAGCAGCTTAATCGGGAAGGGGGAAAAACTGTTTTTT
CDR3: CASSLIGKGEKLFF